This T cell receptor (beta chain) was found in a study of prognosis after radiotherapy for stage I lung cancer. The CDR3 loop spans 15 amino acids. Germline CDR1 SGHRS, CDR2 YFSETQ. Genomic DNA was subjected to two-round multiplex PCR for amplification of TCR beta CDR3. Round-one PCR had primers specific to each TRBV and TRBJ gene. From the multiplex PCR reads, TCRdb called clonotypes with MiXCR, one entry per CDR3 protein. The table lists 14,000 or so distinct CDR3 sequences, about half of them singletons. Concerning this clonotype: Relative to the germline gene, one junction end is altered; a read error may explain this.

The source material was PBMCs, sampled before or after stereotactic body radiation therapy (not recorded which). The chain carries TRBV5-1 and TRBJ1-2; no reliable D call. The receptor was derived from a donor over 45 with non-small cell lung cancer. The CDR3 nucleotides are TGTGCCAGCAGCTTGGTAGGGTACTCTAACTATGGCTACACCTTC. Its translation: CASSLVGYSNYGYTF.